The next 20 T cell receptor beta chains were all read from a single sample in a study of T cells in Graves' hyperthyroidism and ophthalmopathy (dated by TCRdb to the late 2010s). The method behind the library was multiplex PCR. The sample was run on an Illumina HiSeq 2000. The TCR beta CDR3 regions were amplified from RNA transcripts. The TCR CDR3 was subjected to a first round of RT-PCR using the HTBI primer set and the Qiagen OneStep RT-PCR kit. TCRdb reprocessed the public reads (quality trimming at Q25 with fastp, clone calling with MiXCR) and kept in-frame beta chains. Rows are combined by CDR3 protein, so each entry shows the most common genes and DNA. The sample table shows around 300,000 distinct CDR3 sequences, and less than 15% are seen once. The ten largest clonotypes hold 6% to 8% of the sample. The sequencing input was blood. The source of these receptors is a woman aged 25-40 years with Graves' hyperthyroidism that later progressed to Graves' ophthalmopathy.

This clonotype was recorded at least ten times. The J gene is TRBJ2-2, the V gene TRBV29-1; D is unclear. The CDR3 is 13 amino acids. Per the germline V gene, CDR1 is SQVTM and CDR2 is ANQGSEA. V was pared by 5 bases and J by 4 bases, with 11 bases between. For the CDR3, the DNA is TGCAGCGTTTATCGGGCTCCCACCGGGGAGCTGTTTTTT. Translation: CSVYRAPTGELFF.

This clonotype was observed many times. The rearrangement uses TRBV20-1 and TRBJ2-1; 11 nucleotides align to TRBD2. With 4 bases clipped from V and 3 bases from J, the junction kept 2 bases outside the gene matches. Germline values: CDR1 DFQATT, CDR2 SNEGSKA (reference sequence). The CDR3 has 14 residues. CDR3 region: CSAKLAGVYNEQFF. For the CDR3, the DNA is TGCAGTGCTAAACTAGCGGGAGTCTACAATGAGCAGTTCTTC.

With regard to this clonotype: One end of the junction does not line up with germline, which may come from a read error. CDR3 amino acids: CASSEDAGDEQFF. The CDR3 DNA reads TGTGCCAGCAGCGAAGACGCGGGAGATGAGCAGTTCTTC. The V gene is TRBV14, the J gene TRBJ2-1, with 7 positions matching TRBD2. Germline values: CDR1 SGHDN, CDR2 FVKESK. The CDR3 has 13 residues. Complete variable domain (other parts from reference TRBV14 and TRBJ2-1): EAGVTQFPSHSVIEKGQTVTLRCDPISGHDNLYWYRRVMGKEIKFLLHFVKESKQDESGMPNNRFLAERTGGTYSTLKVQPAELEDSGVYFCASSEDAGDEQFFGPGTRLTVL.

Many counts were recorded for this clonotype. This chain connects TRBV6-2 or TRBV6-3 to TRBJ2-1; TRBD2 agrees at 9 bases. Unmatched junction bases numbered 1, after V lost 0 bases and J lost 4 bases. CDR3 length: 15 residues. Germline V CDR1 and CDR2: MNHEY, SVGEGT. This chain's CDR3 is CASSYSSGSYNEQFF. CDR3 coding DNA: TGTGCCAGCAGTTACTCTAGCGGGAGTTACAATGAGCAGTTCTTC.

This clonotype was counted ten times or more. Here the CDR3 DNA reads TGTGCCAGTAGCCGATCGGGACTAGCGGGAGGGTCGGATACGCAGTATTTT. It is translated as CASSRSGLAGGSDTQYF. V and J are TRBV19 and TRBJ2-3; the match to TRBD2 covers 16 bases. CDR1 is LNHDA, CDR2 SQIVND, per germline (reference sequence). This CDR3 is 17 amino acids long. The V segment lost 6 bases and the J segment 6 bases; nucleotides outside the gene matches: 9. Variable domain in full (rest from reference TRBV19 and TRBJ2-3): DGGITQSPKYLFRKEGQNVTLSCEQNLNHDAMYWYRQDPGQGLRLIYYSQIVNDFQKGDIAEGYSVSREKKESFPLTVTSAQKNPTAFYLCASSRSGLAGGSDTQYFGPGTRLTVL.

This clonotype was counted at least ten times. For the CDR3, the DNA is TGCAGTGCGCGGCTAGCGGTCTCCTACAATGAGCAGTTCTTC. Its protein is CSARLAVSYNEQFF. The V and J genes are TRBV20-1 and TRBJ2-1, with 7 bases identical to TRBD2. The CDR3 has 14 amino acids. Germline V gene lookup returns CDR1 DFQATT and CDR2 SNEGSKA (reference sequence). The V and J ends lost 6 bases and 0 bases, in that order; junction bases with no gene match: 5.

V usage is TRBV7-9 and J usage is TRBJ1-1, with 8 bases matching TRBD1. From germline, CDR1 is SEHNR and CDR2 FQNEAQ (reference sequence). The V gene end was trimmed by 2 bases and the J gene end by 1 base; junction bases not matched to a gene: 6. The length of the CDR3 is 16 residues. The CDR3 loop reads CASSLTETGANTEAFF. Written as DNA, the CDR3 is TGTGCCAGCAGCTTAACGGAGACAGGGGCGAACACTGAAGCTTTCTTT.

This clonotype has a count of ten or more. This chain uses TRBV7-3 with TRBJ2-1; the D is unclear. The CDR3 contains 14 residues. Germline values: CDR1 SGHTA, CDR2 FQGTGA. The V end was cut by 0 bases, the J end by 3 bases, with 6 bases between. CDR3 residues: CASSLTGNYNEQFF. CDR3 DNA sequence: TGTGCCAGCAGCTTAACGGGGAACTACAATGAGCAGTTCTTC.

This clonotype was recorded at least ten times. This rearrangement joins TRBV3-1 to TRBJ2-2; TRBD2 is a possible D gene (6 bases). Deletions cut 6 bases from V and 6 bases from J, with 8 bases between. The CDR3 is 12 residues long. The germline CDR1 and CDR2 sequences are LGHDT and YNNKEL (reference sequence). For the CDR3, the DNA is TGTGCCAGCAGACCTAGCGCCGGGGAGCTGTTTTTT. The encoded protein is CASRPSAGELFF. Complete variable domain (other parts from reference TRBV3-1 and TRBJ2-2): DTAVSQTPKYLVTQMGNDKSIKCEQNLGHDTMYWYKQDSKKFLKIMFSYNNKELIINETVPNRFSPKSPDKAHLNLHINSLELGDSAVYFCASRPSAGELFFGEGSRLTVL.

This clonotype was counted ten times or more. The chain recombines TRBV12-5 with TRBJ2-1; perhaps TRBD2 as D (6 bases). CDR3 length: 16 residues. V lost 3 bases, J lost 8 bases, and 20 bases lay in between. Germline V gene lookup returns CDR1 LGHNT and CDR2 FRNRAP. CDR3 loop: CASGLDGGYLEDEQFF. The CDR3 DNA sequence: TGTGCTAGTGGTTTAGACGGAGGGTACCTTGAAGATGAGCAGTTCTTC.

This clonotype showed up just a few times. A read error may be the cause here, since a much bigger clone is one base away. The chain employs TRBV5-4 and TRBJ2-1; TRBD2 is a possible D gene (6 bases). The germline CDR1 and CDR2 sequences are SGHNT and YYREEE (reference sequence). This CDR3 has 14 residues. The CDR3 DNA is TGTGCCAGCAGCTTGGGGGACTCCTACAATGAGGAGTTCTTC. Its protein is CASSLGDSYNEEFF.

This clonotype has a count of ten or more. The chain links TRBV3-1 to TRBJ2-7, with D perhaps matching TRBD1 (6 bases). The germline gives CDR1 LGHDT, CDR2 YNNKEL (reference sequence). The CDR3 is made up of 15 amino acids. V shed 1 base and J shed 6 bases, with 16 bases lying between them. CDR3 nucleotide sequence: TGTGCCAGCAGCCAAGGGGGGCCGGGGATGGGCGAGCAGTACTTC. This translates into CASSQGGPGMGEQYF.

This clonotype was detected ten times or more. The chain is built from TRBV30 and TRBJ1-5; a possible D gene is TRBD1 (6 bases). The germline gives CDR1 GTSNPN, CDR2 SVGIG (reference sequence). Trimming cost V 3 bases and J 2 bases, with 11 bases left between them. CDR3 size: 14 residues. The CDR3 spells CAWSRQVGNQPQHF. The DNA of the CDR3 is TGTGCCTGGAGCCGACAGGTTGGCAATCAGCCCCAGCATTTT. The full variable domain, completed using reference TRBV30 and TRBJ1-5, is SQTIHQWPATLVQPVGSPLSLECTVEGTSNPNLYWYRQAAGRGLQLLFYSVGIGQISSEVPQNLSASRPQDRQFILSSKKLLLSDSGFYLCAWSRQVGNQPQHFGDGTRLSIL.

The chain links TRBV30 to TRBJ1-3, with 10 bases fitting TRBD1. This CDR3 comprises 16 residues. Germline V gene lookup returns CDR1 GTSNPN and CDR2 SVGIG (reference sequence). With V trimmed by 5 bases and J by 2 bases, 9 bases remained unmatched. The CDR3 DNA follows: TGTGCCTGGGGGACAGGGGAAGGTGGCGCTGGAAACACCATATATTTT. Translation gives CAWGTGEGGAGNTIYF.

This clonotype was seen a handful of times. The chain combines TRBV9 with TRBJ1-2; TRBD1 might be the D (6 bases). V gave up 2 bases and J gave up 4 bases, with 15 bases separating them. The CDR3 spans 15 residues. Looked up from germline, CDR1 is SGDLS and CDR2 is YYNGEE. This CDR3 reads CASSVNLGRGYGYTF. The CDR3 DNA follows: TGTGCCAGCAGCGTGAACTTGGGCAGGGGCTATGGCTACACCTTC.

There are many counts of this clonotype. The V call is TRBV11-3, the J call TRBJ2-7; TRBD1 or TRBD2 may be the D gene (6 bases each). Germline loops: CDR1 SGHNT, CDR2 YENEEA. This CDR3 spans 13 amino acids. Trimming left V 5 bases short and J 7 bases short, with 15 bases between. The DNA for the CDR3 is TGTGCCAGCAGCCTCACGGAGGGGACAGAGCAGTACTTC. Translation: CASSLTEGTEQYF.

This clonotype was detected many times. The rearrangement uses TRBV7-2 and TRBJ2-5; TRBD1 agrees at 7 bases. V dropped 5 bases and J dropped 2; count of bases not matched to a gene: 8. The CDR3 spans 15 residues. The germline V gene has CDR1 SGHTA and CDR2 FQGNSA. CDR3 amino acids: CASSPHGTAQETQYF. CDR3 coding DNA: TGTGCCAGCAGCCCTCACGGGACAGCTCAAGAGACCCAGTACTTC.

The chain couples TRBV12-3 or TRBV12-4 to TRBJ2-3, with 12 bases lining up with TRBD2. The CDR3 has 16 residues. V trimming: 6 bases; J trimming: 2 bases; junction bases outside the gene matches: 6. CDR3 coding DNA: TGTGCCAGCAGCCAGAGACTAGCGGGAGTCACAGATACGCAGTATTTT. Its translation: CASSQRLAGVTDTQYF.

This clonotype was counted between two and nine times. The chain joins TRBV19 to TRBJ2-2; D is unclear. Trimming stripped 3 bases from V and 0 bases from J, with 8 bases between. The CDR3 is 15 amino acids. Germline V gene lookup returns CDR1 LNHDA and CDR2 SQIVND (reference sequence). The CDR3 DNA reads TGTGCCAGTAGTATCTCCTCCGCGAACACCGGGGAGCTGTTTTTT. Amino acid sequence: CASSISSANTGELFF.

CDR3 in amino acids: CASSYSGEKSSYNEQFF. CDR3 DNA sequence: TGTGCCAGCAGTTACTCCGGGGAAAAGAGCTCCTACAATGAGCAGTTCTTC. This chain connects TRBV6-5 to TRBJ2-1; D possibly corresponds to TRBD2 (5 bases). CDR1 and CDR2 (germline): MNHEY, SVGAGI. This CDR3 has 17 residues. Trimming removed 0 bases from V and 0 bases from J, with 12 bases in between.